The sequence of this T cell receptor beta chain was determined in a study of control samples from healthy donors and cancer patients (dated by TCRdb to the early 2020s). Receptors were amplified or captured by the immunoSEQ multiplex PCR assay. Sourced from immuneACCESS, this table was stored by TCRdb with only in-frame sequences that have V and J called. A share of the clones is absent; for the studies checked, an unresolved V gene accounts for under half, and the remainder has no known explanation. The sample table records 150,000 to 200,000 clones; roughly 90% of these occur just once. Less than 0.75% of the sample goes to the ten largest clones. With respect to this clone: Its antigen is currently not known. It has no much larger one-base neighbor in the sample; base qualities were not kept.

This sequence originates from a woman in her 30s in good health. Sequenced material: blood.

The DNA is TGTGCCAGCAGTTTCTCCAGGTTCACTGAAGCTTTCTTT. Translated, it gives CASSFSRFTEAFF. Recombination connected TRBV12-3 or TRBV12-4 to TRBJ1-1, with the D gene uncertain. The CDR3 spans 13 residues, from the cysteine through the phenylalanine. The read is trimmed to its CDR3 DNA, 39 bases read in frame from base 1. The germline ends are 9 bases apart after V is trimmed by 3 bases and J by 4 bases.